Sequencing of this TCR beta chain was carried out in a study of response to subunit inactivated influenza vaccine. TCRdb itself ran the RT-PCR reads through MiXCR, one entry per CDR3 protein. The data contain 450,000 to 600,000 distinct CDR3 sequences, approximately 7.8% of them singletons. This CDR3 spans 14 amino acids. With 5 bases clipped from V and 3 bases from J, the junction kept 6 bases outside the gene matches. CDR1 and CDR2 (germline): LGHDT, YNNKEL (reference sequence). On this clonotype: The antigen remains unidentified.

Whole-study findings and limits: After each seasonal influenza vaccination, few new T cells are recruited, the authors suggested.

The chain has TRBV3-1 and TRBJ2-7; 8 bases match TRBD2. This clonotype was obtained from a man between 50 and 69 years old who received an inactivated influenza vaccine. Specimen: PBMCs from blood, collected about 23 months after vaccination. The CDR3 protein is CASSSSGRVYEQYF. The DNA of the CDR3 is TGTGCCAGCAGCTCGAGCGGGAGAGTCTACGAGCAGTACTTC.